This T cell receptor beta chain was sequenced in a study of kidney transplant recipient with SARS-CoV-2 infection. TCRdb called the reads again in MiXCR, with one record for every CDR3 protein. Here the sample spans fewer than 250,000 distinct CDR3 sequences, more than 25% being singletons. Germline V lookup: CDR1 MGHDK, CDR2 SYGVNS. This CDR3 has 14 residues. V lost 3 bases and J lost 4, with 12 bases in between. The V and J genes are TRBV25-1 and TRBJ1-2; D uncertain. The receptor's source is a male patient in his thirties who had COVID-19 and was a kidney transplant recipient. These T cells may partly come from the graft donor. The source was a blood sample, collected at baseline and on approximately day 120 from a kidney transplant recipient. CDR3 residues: CASSDSEETYGYTF. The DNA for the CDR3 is TGTGCCAGCAGTGACTCAGAGGAGACCTATGGCTACACCTTC.